The 2 T cell receptor beta chains reported below all come from one sample, sequenced in a study of blood T cell repertoires in COVID-19 (dated by TCRdb to 2018 to 2021). Library generation was performed with the immunoSEQ multiplex PCR assay. TCRdb's version of the immuneACCESS table is confined to in-frame rearrangements and falls short of the full clone set. An unresolved V gene accounts for under half of the shortfall where checked; the remainder is of unknown origin. Across this sample there are over 35,000 clones, with 70% to 85% seen only once. Together, the top ten hold 20% to 30% of the sample. The sample comprised peripheral blood. The receptor set was obtained from a human donor with acute or convalescent COVID-19. The donor label of this sample is uncertain.

The rearrangement joins TRBV5-1 to TRBJ2-5; TRBD1 matches 7 bases. Germline CDR1 and CDR2: SGHRS and YFSETQ. The CDR3 extends over 15 amino acids. J gave up 3 bases and V 0 bases, and 5 bases lay outside the gene matches. In nucleotides, the CDR3 is TGCGCCAGCAGCTTGGGGACCGGGACAGAAGAGACCCAGTACTTC. This gives the protein CASSLGTGTEETQYF.

This rearrangement joins TRBV28 to TRBJ2-7, with D possibly matching TRBD1 (7 bases). Trimming shortened V by 7 bases and J by 2 bases, and 18 bases separated the two germline ends. Germline CDR1 is MDHEN and CDR2 is SYDVKM. CDR3 length equals 15 residues. The CDR3 nucleotides are TGTGCCAGCATTAAGGGCCAGGGGGGAACCTACGAGCAGTACTTC. Its protein product is CASIKGQGGTYEQYF.